Below, 21 T cell receptor beta chains from the same sample are listed, as sequenced in a study of memory CD4+ T cells and cytomegalovirus serostatus. Single viable CD3+CD4+CD8-CD45RO+ cells were sorted as the memory CD4+ T cells. Sequenced by immunoSEQ multiplex PCR; TCRdb stores in-frame clones only, minus some. The table lists 55,000 or so clones, about 83% of them singletons, with 2% in the top ten. Sequencing used memory CD4+ T cells from blood. The receptors were sampled from an adult in good health and CMV-seropositive.

This clone was picked up a small number of times. The chain links TRBV4-1 to TRBJ2-1, with 13 bases aligning to TRBD2. The CDR3 extends over 13 amino acids. V gave up 8 bases and J gave up 7 bases; unmatched junction bases: 2. Per germline, CDR1 MGHRA and CDR2 YSYEKL. For the CDR3, the DNA is TGCGCCAGCCTGGGACTAGCGGGAAATGAGCAGTTCTTC. Amino acids: CASLGLAGNEQFF.

The V call is TRBV10-3, the J call TRBJ2-7; perhaps TRBD1 as D (6 bases). Germline V gene data show CDR1 as ENHRY and CDR2 as SYGVKD. The CDR3 contains 12 residues. V was cut by 5 bases and J by 7 bases, with 12 bases left in between. CDR3 in DNA: TGTGCCATCAGTACGGGCGACAGGGAGCAGTACTTC. Residues: CAISTGDREQYF.

Concerning this clone: The identical CDR3 is also encoded by other nucleotide sequences in the sample. The V call is TRBV6-5, the J call TRBJ1-2; D may be TRBD1 (6 bases). Trimming took off 2 bases at V and 7 bases at J, with 8 bases between the two ends. The CDR3 consists of 12 residues. Germline lookup yields CDR1 MNHEY and CDR2 SVGAGI. The CDR3 DNA is TGTGCCAGCAGTTACGGGGGCGGTGGCTACACCTTC. It yields the protein CASSYGGGGYTF.

This clone was observed a single time. The chain uses TRBV25-1 and TRBJ1-4, with 7 bases that match TRBD1. CDR1 is MGHDK, CDR2 SYGVNS, per germline. Trimming removed 0 bases from V and 7 bases from J; junction bases left unmatched: 8. This CDR3 has 16 residues. CDR3 bases: TGTGCCAGCAGTGAATATTCAGGGGGGATTGGTGAAAAACTGTTTTTT. It translates to CASSEYSGGIGEKLFF.

This rearrangement joins TRBV14 to TRBJ2-1; 10 bases align to TRBD1. CDR1 and CDR2 (germline): SGHDN, FVKESK. V shed 4 bases, J shed 8 bases, and the junction held 11 bases outside the gene matches. The CDR3 spans 16 residues. CDR3 bases: TGTGCCAGCAGCCCCGCCGGGACAGGGGTAGGGGATGAGCAGTTCTTC. It encodes CASSPAGTGVGDEQFF.

This chain uses TRBV29-1 with TRBJ1-1, with D possibly being TRBD1 (5 bases). CDR1 and CDR2 from the germline V gene are SQVTM and ANQGSEA. V was cut by 5 bases and J by 10 bases, with 14 bases left in between. The CDR3 extends over 11 amino acids. CDR3 protein: CSVWDVERAFF. The CDR3 nucleotides read TGCAGCGTTTGGGACGTCGAGAGAGCTTTCTTT.

J is TRBJ2-6 and V is TRBV7-9, with TRBD2 identical over 13 bases. Germline V gene data show CDR1 as SEHNR and CDR2 as FQNEAQ (reference sequence). V was clipped by 2 bases and J by 0 bases; unmatched bases: 4. There are 19 residues in the CDR3. The CDR3 bases are TGTGCCAGCAGCTTATTGGGACTAGCGGGACCCTCTGGGGCCAACGTCCTGACTTTC. Its translation is CASSLLGLAGPSGANVLTF.

The rearrangement uses TRBV7-2 and TRBJ2-7; 9 nucleotides match TRBD2. The CDR3 extends over 16 amino acids. Germline values: CDR1 SGHTA, CDR2 FQGNSA. V gave up 4 bases and J gave up 1 base; unmatched junction bases: 8. The CDR3 protein is CASSSGYSGRSYEQYF. The CDR3 coding sequence is TGTGCCAGCAGCTCCGGGTACAGCGGGAGGTCCTACGAGCAGTACTTC.

The CDR3 DNA reads TGTGCCTGCAATCCGGGACTAGCGGGAGCCTACAATGAGCAGTTCTTC. Translating it yields CACNPGLAGAYNEQFF. This chain uses TRBV5-8 with TRBJ2-1; 14 bases line up with TRBD2. Trimming at V came to 10 bases and at J to 2 bases, leaving 8 bases not matched to a gene. CDR3 length: 16 amino acids. CDR1 is SGHTS, CDR2 YDEGEE, per germline. Combining the CDR3 with reference TRBV5-8 and TRBJ2-1 gives the whole variable domain EAGVTQSPTHLIKTRGQQATLRCSPISGHTSVYWYQQALGLGLQFLLWYDEGEERNRGNFPPRFSGRQFPNYSSELNVNALELEDSALYLCACNPGLAGAYNEQFFGPGTRLTVL.

The chain links TRBV6-6 to TRBJ1-1; D unresolved. This CDR3 has 14 residues. Germline CDR1 MNHNY, CDR2 SVGAGI (reference sequence). Between the trimmed V and J ends, which lost 1 base and 4 bases, there was a span of 10 bases. The CDR3 loop is CASSYLPSLTEAFF. CDR3 nucleotide sequence: TGTGCCAGCAGTTACTTACCATCCCTCACTGAAGCTTTCTTT.

The J gene is TRBJ2-7, the V gene TRBV5-5; 12 bases are shared with TRBD2. Germline CDR1 and CDR2: SGHKS and YYEKEE (reference sequence). The ends lost 4 bases at V and 6 bases at J; junction bases unmatched: 5. The CDR3 extends over 14 amino acids. CDR3: CASSHLAGGAEQYF. The CDR3, as DNA: TGTGCCAGCAGCCACCTAGCGGGAGGGGCCGAGCAGTACTTC.

The rearrangement uses TRBV7-3 and TRBJ2-2; 8 positions match TRBD2. Trimming cost V 2 bases and J 7 bases; bases outside gene matches: 6. The CDR3 loop spans 15 amino acids. Germline-derived CDR1 and CDR2 are SGHTA and FQGTGA. The CDR3 DNA reads TGTGCCAGCAGCTTATTAGCGGGGCGCGGCGGGGAGCTGTTTTTT. Its protein is CASSLLAGRGGELFF. The complete variable domain, with remaining parts taken from reference TRBV7-3 and TRBJ2-2, reads GAGVSQTPSNKVTEKGKYVELRCDPISGHTALYWYRQSLGQGPEFLIYFQGTGAADDSGLPNDRFFAVRPEGSVSTLKIQRTERGDSAVYLCASSLLAGRGGELFFGEGSRLTVL.

The chain couples TRBV28 to TRBJ2-4, with 13 bases identical to TRBD2. Germline CDR1 reads MDHEN; CDR2 reads SYDVKM. The junction had 11 bases not matched to a gene; V was cut back by 5 bases and J by 10 bases. There are 16 residues in the CDR3. The CDR3 here is CASSPPGLAGLGIQYF. The CDR3 DNA sequence: TGTGCCAGCAGTCCACCGGGACTAGCGGGGTTAGGAATTCAGTACTTC.

This chain joins TRBV18 and TRBJ2-5, with 9 bases identical to TRBD1. Germline CDR1 is KGHSH and CDR2 is LQKENI. Germline trimming cut 3 bases from V and 2 bases from J; bases unmatched to any gene: 7. The CDR3 consists of 16 residues. CDR3 sequence (DNA): TGTGCCAGCTCACCTCTCGGGGGGACAGGGCAAGAGACCCAGTACTTC. Protein sequence: CASSPLGGTGQETQYF.

The chain uses TRBV2 and TRBJ1-5, with no clear D. Germline CDR1 SNHLY, CDR2 FYNNEI. The CDR3 loop spans 12 amino acids. V was cut by 8 bases and J by 5 bases, with 10 bases left in between. The CDR3 loop reads CASATEYQPQHF. The CDR3 DNA reads TGTGCCAGCGCTACGGAGTATCAGCCCCAGCATTTT.

This chain connects TRBV2 to TRBJ2-2, with TRBD2 matching 11 bases. From germline, CDR1 is SNHLY and CDR2 FYNNEI. The trim removed 11 bases at V and 7 bases at J, leaving 24 bases unmatched. The CDR3 is made up of 19 amino acids. CDR3 in amino acids: CAVPTGTSGASPWVGELFF. CDR3 bases: TGTGCCGTCCCGACCGGGACTAGCGGAGCCTCTCCTTGGGTCGGGGAGCTGTTTTTT.

The genes are TRBV18 and TRBJ1-4; D possibly corresponds to TRBD1 (5 bases). The germline CDR1 and CDR2 sequences are KGHSH and LQKENI. The CDR3 totals 15 residues. V was pared by 6 bases and J by 3 bases, with 14 bases between. The CDR3 here is CASSLRPGANEKLFF. The CDR3 DNA reads as TGTGCCAGCTCCCTCCGCCCGGGGGCTAATGAAAAACTGTTTTTT.

The gene calls are TRBV16 and TRBJ1-4; D not resolved. The V end was cut by 0 bases, the J end by 8 bases, with 7 bases between. Germline-derived CDR1 and CDR2 are KGHSY and FQNENV. The CDR3 extends over 13 amino acids. The chain's CDR3 is CASSQSLREKLFF. The CDR3 DNA is TGTGCCAGCAGCCAATCGTTACGGGAAAAACTGTTTTTT.

The rearrangement joins TRBV6-1 to TRBJ1-4; D unresolved. CDR1 is MNHNS, CDR2 SASEGT, per germline. Trimming shortened V by 2 bases and J by 2 bases, and 12 bases separated the two germline ends. This CDR3 is 16 amino acids long. The DNA for the CDR3 is TGTGCCAGCAGTGAATGGCGGAGCGGGACTAATGAAAAACTGTTTTTT. Its protein is CASSEWRSGTNEKLFF.

The chain couples TRBV28 to TRBJ1-5; D is uncertain. Germline V gene data show CDR1 as MDHEN and CDR2 as SYDVKM. This CDR3 region has 14 residues. Trimming shortened V by 1 base and J by 1 base, and 5 bases separated the two germline ends. CDR3 loop: CASSLSVSNQPQHF. As DNA, the CDR3 is TGTGCCAGCAGTTTATCAGTAAGCAATCAGCCCCAGCATTTT.

The chain links TRBV2 to TRBJ2-5, with 12 bases aligning to TRBD2. V gave up 7 bases and J gave up 2 bases; unmatched junction bases: 8. The CDR3 spans 16 residues. CDR1 is SNHLY and CDR2 is FYNNEI in the germline V gene. CDR3 sequence reads: CASTYLGLAGQETQYF. As DNA, the CDR3 is TGTGCCAGCACCTATCTAGGACTAGCGGGGCAAGAGACCCAGTACTTC.